Below, 28 T cell receptor beta chains from the same sample are listed, as sequenced in a study of blood T cell repertoires in COVID-19. The repertoire was sequenced with immunoSEQ multiplex PCR; TCRdb's copy has only in-frame clones and lacks some. In the table there are roughly 230,000 clones, roughly 90% of which are singletons. The sample was peripheral blood. Receptors originate from a woman aged 55-69 years with COVID-19, enrolled during active disease.

The genes are TRBV3-1 (or the pseudogene TRBV3-2) and TRBJ2-1; 7 bases are shared with TRBD2. With 0 bases clipped from V and 8 bases from J, the junction kept 7 bases outside the gene matches. From germline, CDR1 is LGHDT and CDR2 YNNKEL (reference sequence). The CDR3 spans 15 residues. The CDR3 reads CASSQDLGLSDEQFF. CDR3 coding DNA: TGTGCCAGCAGCCAAGATCTGGGACTATCGGATGAGCAGTTCTTC.

J is TRBJ1-3 and V is TRBV7-3; D possibly corresponds to TRBD1 (6 bases). The CDR3 runs 14 residues. Between the trimmed V and J ends, which lost 5 bases and 3 bases, there was a span of 11 bases. Germline-derived CDR1 and CDR2 are SGHTA and FQGTGA. The CDR3 sequence: CASSQGGVGNTIYF. The CDR3, as DNA: TGTGCCAGCAGCCAAGGGGGAGTTGGAAACACCATATATTTT.

The chain couples TRBV6-6 to TRBJ1-5; 9 bases match TRBD1. This CDR3 comprises 16 residues. With 6 bases clipped from V and 2 bases from J, the junction kept 8 bases outside the gene matches. CDR1 MNHNY and CDR2 SVGAGI come from the germline V gene (reference sequence). The CDR3, as DNA: TGTGCCAGCAGAACAGTGGACAGGGGCGGCAATCAGCCCCAGCATTTT. Translation gives CASRTVDRGGNQPQHF.

The chain couples TRBV19 to TRBJ2-3; 7 nucleotides line up with TRBD2. CDR3 length: 16 residues. Per germline, CDR1 LNHDA and CDR2 SQIVND (reference sequence). The junction had 8 bases not matched to a gene; V was cut back by 3 bases and J by 2 bases. CDR3 DNA: TGTGCCAGTAGTATGGGACTACTGCGCTACACAGATACGCAGTATTTT. Protein product: CASSMGLLRYTDTQYF.

The rearrangement joins TRBV12-3 or TRBV12-4 to TRBJ2-3; D unresolved. This CDR3 has 11 amino acids. V shed 4 bases and J shed 4 bases, with 3 bases lying between them. CDR3 coding DNA: TGTGCCAGCAGTTCAGCAGATACGCAGTATTTT. Translated: CASSSADTQYF.

The V call is TRBV4-3, the J call TRBJ2-7, with 7 bases identical to TRBD1. The CDR3 runs 15 residues. Per germline, CDR1 LGHNA and CDR2 YSLEER. Trimming cost V 5 bases and J 2 bases; bases outside gene matches: 9. The DNA of the CDR3 is TGCGCCAGCAGCGCCAGACGGGACAGCACCTACGAGCAGTACTTC. Encoded protein: CASSARRDSTYEQYF.

The V and J genes are TRBV30 and TRBJ1-2; TRBD1 matches 7 bases. The CDR3 extends over 11 amino acids. Germline V CDR1 and CDR2: GTSNPN, SVGIG (reference sequence). Germline trimming cut 1 base from V and 8 bases from J; bases unmatched to any gene: 1. For the CDR3, the DNA is TGTGCCTGGAGTGGAGGGGGCGGCTACACCTTC. Translated, it gives CAWSGGGGYTF. Full variable domain (remainder filled in from reference TRBV30 and TRBJ1-2): SQTIHQWPATLVQPVGSPLSLECTVEGTSNPNLYWYRQAAGRGLQLLFYSVGIGQISSEVPQNLSASRPQDRQFILSSKKLLLSDSGFYLCAWSGGGGYTFGSGTRLTVV.

This sequence joins TRBV7-2 and TRBJ1-4; D remains ambiguous. CDR1 and CDR2 (germline): SGHTA, FQGNSA. Trimming shortened V by 4 bases and J by 0 bases, and 9 bases separated the two germline ends. This CDR3 comprises 15 residues. The CDR3 coding sequence is TGTGCCAGCAGCTCACTGTCAACAACTAATGAAAAACTGTTTTTT. Residues: CASSSLSTTNEKLFF.

The chain combines TRBV5-8 with TRBJ1-4; 8 bases match TRBD1. J gave up 7 bases and V 4 bases, and 9 bases lay outside the gene matches. Germline assignment: CDR1 SGHTS and CDR2 YDEGEE. The CDR3 contains 15 residues. CDR3 DNA: TGTGCCAGCAGCCATGGACAGGGCTGGGGTGAAAAACTGTTTTTT. Translating it yields CASSHGQGWGEKLFF.

V and J are TRBV7-9 and TRBJ1-4; maybe TRBD1 (5 bases). Germline V lookup: CDR1 SEHNR, CDR2 FQNEAQ (reference sequence). This CDR3 comprises 13 residues. V dropped 0 bases and J dropped 8 bases, with 7 bases sitting between them. The DNA for the CDR3 is TGTGCCAGCAGCTTAGCTCGGACAGAAAAACTGTTTTTT. This gives the protein CASSLARTEKLFF.

J is TRBJ1-2 and V is TRBV7-9; TRBD1 might be the D (6 bases). V lost 4 bases and J 1 base, leaving 10 bases between the germline ends. The CDR3 runs 14 residues. CDR1 SEHNR and CDR2 FQNEAQ come from the germline V gene (reference sequence). CDR3 coding DNA: TGTGCCAGCAGCTCTGGACAGCTTAACTATGGCTACACCTTC. Protein product: CASSSGQLNYGYTF. Supplemented by reference TRBV7-9 and TRBJ1-2, the full variable domain reads DTGVSQNPRHKITKRGQNVTFRCDPISEHNRLYWYRQTLGQGPEFLTYFQNEAQLEKSRLLSDRFSAERPKGSFSTLEIQRTEQGDSAMYLCASSSGQLNYGYTFGSGTRLTVV.

The chain combines TRBV27 with TRBJ2-2; TRBD1 might be the D (6 bases). Germline V lookup: CDR1 MNHEY, CDR2 SMNVEV (reference sequence). Trimming took 0 bases from V and 3 from J, leaving 14 bases between them. This CDR3 contains 17 residues. In DNA form, the CDR3 reads TGTGCCAGCAGTTTATCGATGACAGGAGGTTACACCGGGGAGCTGTTTTTT. Encoded protein: CASSLSMTGGYTGELFF.

V gene TRBV6-4 combines with J gene TRBJ2-2; D is possibly TRBD2 (5 bases). Trimming stripped 6 bases from V and 0 bases from J, with 14 bases between. Germline CDR1 and CDR2: MRHNA and SNTAGT. CDR3 length: 16 residues. Written as DNA, the CDR3 is TGTGCCAGCAGCTCCGAGCTAGCAACGAACACCGGGGAGCTGTTTTTT. Translation: CASSSELATNTGELFF.

This clone appeared a single time. The CDR3 region is CASSIGSMGEQYF. The DNA of the CDR3 is TGTGCCAGTAGTATCGGGTCTATGGGCGAGCAGTACTTC. The chain carries TRBV19 and TRBJ2-7; no clear D gene. Trimming took 3 bases from V and 6 from J, leaving 12 bases between them. This CDR3 contains 13 residues. The germline V gene has CDR1 LNHDA and CDR2 SQIVND (reference sequence).

In DNA form, the CDR3 reads TGCGCCAGCAGCTATCAACAGGGGAACGGTGGCTACACCTTC. It encodes CASSYQQGNGGYTF. The chain has TRBV4-3 and TRBJ1-2; TRBD1 agrees at 7 bases. The CDR3 length is 14 residues. V lost 5 bases and J lost 7; bases outside the gene matches: 10. CDR1 and CDR2 from the germline V gene are LGHNA and YSLEER.

The chain combines TRBV5-1 with TRBJ2-7; 7 nucleotides align to TRBD1. The CDR3 runs to 13 residues. Germline values: CDR1 SGHRS, CDR2 YFSETQ. Trimming took 6 bases from V and 4 from J; bases not matched to a gene: 7. The CDR3 DNA reads as TGCGCCAGCAACCTGGACAGGCCGTACGAGCAGTACTTC. Amino acid sequence: CASNLDRPYEQYF. The variable domain in full, completed from reference TRBV5-1 and TRBJ2-7, reads KAGVTQTPRYLIKTRGQQVTLSCSPISGHRSVSWYQQTPGQGLQFLFEYFSETQRNKGNFPGRFSGRQFSNSRSEMNVSTLELGDSALYLCASNLDRPYEQYFGPGTRLTVT.

The CDR3: CASNSRQGGSLDTQYF. As DNA, the CDR3 is TGTGCCAGTAACTCTCGACAGGGGGGGTCCTTAGATACGCAGTATTTT. The chain links TRBV19 to TRBJ2-3; the match to TRBD1 covers 9 bases. This CDR3 is 16 amino acids long. V lost 7 bases to trimming and J lost 5 bases; unmatched junction nucleotides: 13. CDR1 LNHDA and CDR2 SQIVND come from the germline V gene (reference sequence). Full variable domain (remainder filled in from reference TRBV19 and TRBJ2-3): DGGITQSPKYLFRKEGQNVTLSCEQNLNHDAMYWYRQDPGQGLRLIYYSQIVNDFQKGDIAEGYSVSREKKESFPLTVTSAQKNPTAFYLCASNSRQGGSLDTQYFGPGTRLTVL.

V usage is TRBV19 and J usage is TRBJ2-3; D perhaps matches TRBD2 (5 bases). V was shortened by 3 bases and J by 4 bases, with 11 bases between the two germline ends. This CDR3 is 14 amino acids long. Per the germline V gene, CDR1 is LNHDA and CDR2 is SQIVND (reference sequence). In nucleotides, the CDR3 is TGTGCCAGTAGTATTCTAGCCTCGTCAGATACGCAGTATTTT. Encoded protein: CASSILASSDTQYF.

The rearrangement links TRBV10-3 to TRBJ2-5, with 7 bases identical to TRBD2. Germline values: CDR1 ENHRY, CDR2 SYGVKD. Trimming removed 0 bases from V and 3 bases from J; junction bases left unmatched: 7. The CDR3 has 16 residues. In nucleotides, the CDR3 is TGTGCCATCAGTGAGTCTTCGGGAGCGGGGAAAGAGACCCAGTACTTC. Protein product: CAISESSGAGKETQYF.

The chain links TRBV5-4 to TRBJ2-5, with D possibly matching TRBD2 (6 bases). CDR1 is SGHNT, CDR2 YYREEE, per germline (reference sequence). V was trimmed by 4 bases and J by 0 bases, leaving 13 bases between them. The CDR3 length is 15 residues. CDR3 loop: CASSPSGSNQETQYF. The CDR3 DNA is TGTGCCAGCAGCCCCTCCGGGAGCAACCAAGAGACCCAGTACTTC.

The V call is TRBV9, the J call TRBJ2-1, with 9 bases fitting TRBD2. Germline assignment: CDR1 SGDLS and CDR2 YYNGEE. The CDR3 length is 15 residues. V shed 4 bases and J 6 bases; nucleotides not matched to a gene: 8. The CDR3 loop reads CASSIIAGAPNEQFF. CDR3 coding DNA: TGTGCCAGCAGCATCATAGCGGGGGCGCCCAATGAGCAGTTCTTC.

The chain couples TRBV11-2 to TRBJ2-1; 9 positions agree with TRBD2. The CDR3 sequence is 17 residues long. From germline, CDR1 is SGHAT and CDR2 FQNNGV. V lost 5 bases and J lost 0; bases outside the gene matches: 8. Written as DNA, the CDR3 is TGTGCCAGCAGCAGGACCCGACTAGCGGACTCCTACAATGAGCAGTTCTTC. This translates into CASSRTRLADSYNEQFF.

This rearrangement joins TRBV7-2 to TRBJ1-1; D may be TRBD1 (6 bases). Trimming cost V 1 base and J 7 bases, with 13 bases left between them. CDR1 and CDR2 (germline): SGHTA, FQGNSA. CDR3 size: 14 residues. The DNA of the CDR3 is TGTGCCAGCAGCTTAGTGGGGGCAGGAGATGAAGCTTTCTTT. Translated, it gives CASSLVGAGDEAFF.

This clone appeared a few times. The rearrangement links TRBV18 to TRBJ2-5, with 7 bases that match TRBD1. V lost 0 bases and J lost 3; bases outside the gene matches: 1. This CDR3 spans 14 amino acids. The germline V gene encodes CDR1 KGHSH and CDR2 LQKENI. This CDR3 is CASSPPDREETQYF. The CDR3 nucleotides are TGTGCCAGCTCACCACCCGACAGGGAAGAGACCCAGTACTTC. The full variable domain, in which reference TRBV18 and TRBJ2-5 provide the parts outside the CDR3, is NAGVMQNPRHLVRRRGQEARLRCSPMKGHSHVYWYRQLPEEGLKFMVYLQKENIIDESGMPKERFSAEFPKEGPSILRIQQVVRGDSAAYFCASSPPDREETQYFGPGTRLLVL.

The gene calls are TRBV5-1 and TRBJ1-4, with TRBD1 identical over 12 bases. Germline CDR1 and CDR2: SGHRS and YFSETQ. CDR3 length equals 16 residues. The ends lost 5 bases at V and 6 bases at J; junction bases unmatched: 8. The CDR3, as DNA: TGCGCCAGCAGGGGACAGGGGGCCCTCCATTATGAAAAACTGTTTTTT. Translated, it gives CASRGQGALHYEKLFF.

The rearrangement joins TRBV6-2 or TRBV6-3 to TRBJ2-1, with 13 bases that match TRBD2. The CDR3 runs 15 residues. The J segment lost 6 bases and the V segment lost 6 bases, leaving 5 bases of the junction unmatched. Germline V gene sequence: CDR1 MNHEY, CDR2 SVGEGT. The CDR3 loop reads CASSRTSGGLNEQFF. The DNA for the CDR3 is TGTGCCAGCAGCCGGACTAGCGGGGGCCTCAATGAGCAGTTCTTC.

The chain combines TRBV9 with TRBJ1-1; a possible D gene is TRBD1 (6 bases). V lost 0 bases to trimming and J lost 1 base, with 10 bases between them. This CDR3 contains 15 residues. CDR1 SGDLS and CDR2 YYNGEE come from the germline V gene. DNA for the CDR3: TGTGCCAGCAGCGTAGAGCTGGGGGCGAACACTGAAGCTTTCTTT. Amino acid sequence: CASSVELGANTEAFF.

The chain is built from TRBV18 and TRBJ2-3; 11 nucleotides agree with TRBD2. Germline CDR1 reads KGHSH; CDR2 reads LQKENI. After removal of 0 bases from V and 3 bases from J, the junction contained 2 bases not matched to a gene. The CDR3 contains 16 residues. This CDR3 is CASSPPASGGTDTQYF. The CDR3 nucleotides are TGTGCCAGCTCACCACCAGCTAGCGGGGGGACAGATACGCAGTATTTT.